A selection of T cell receptor beta chains follows, all from one sample in a study of response to subunit inactivated influenza vaccine. Each CDR3 protein is one row after TCRdb ran MiXCR on the RT-PCR reads. This table holds 560,000 or so distinct CDR3 sequences, approximately 7.1% found once. The sequencing here drew on PBMCs from blood, taken around 25 months after vaccination. The receptors originated from a man between 50 and 75 years old who received an inactivated influenza vaccine. The CDR3 runs from the conserved cysteine through the conserved F or W. The D gene is left open where the match is weak. Clone sizes are given selectively: once, few, many, or a class where the clone is expanded.

>.|TRBV6-5|.|TRBJ1-4
CASSFRYRADNEKLFF
TGTGCCAGCAGTTTCCGGTACAGGGCCGATAATGAAAAACTGTTTTTT
>.|TRBV29-1|.|TRBJ2-7
CSVKGLSSYEQYF
TGCAGCGTTAAGGGCCTCAGCTCCTACGAGCAGTACTTC
>TRBD2|TRBV4-2|.|TRBJ2-1
CASSRRTSGGVWEQFF
TGTGCCAGCAGCCGCCGGACTAGCGGGGGGGTATGGGAGCAGTTCTTC
>.|TRBV7-2|few|TRBJ2-1
CASRPPIAARSYNEQFF
TGTGCCAGCAGACCTCCCATAGCGGCCCGCTCCTACAATGAGCAGTTCTTC
>TRBD2|TRBV5-4|many|TRBJ2-2
CASSFSSGHRAGELFF
TGTGCCAGCAGCTTCTCTAGCGGCCATCGGGCCGGGGAGCTGTTTTTT
>TRBD2|TRBV7-9|.|TRBJ2-7
CASGYGASGDSYEQYF
TGTGCCAGCGGCTACGGAGCTAGCGGGGATTCCTACGAGCAGTACTTC
>TRBD2|TRBV12-3/TRBV12-4|many|TRBJ2-3
CASRRTSGDTDTQYF
TGTGCCAGCAGACGGACTAGCGGGGACACAGATACGCAGTATTTT
>TRBD1|TRBV29-1|.|TRBJ2-7
CSVEGTDRGIYEQYF
TGCAGCGTTGAAGGAACGGACAGGGGTATCTACGAGCAGTACTTC
>TRBD2|TRBV20-1|few|TRBJ2-3
CSAPGLAGPTDTQYF
TGCAGTGCCCCCGGACTAGCGGGGCCCACAGATACGCAGTATTTT
>TRBD2|TRBV18|few|TRBJ2-1
CASSPRLAGDGTEQFF
TGTGCCAGCTCACCACGACTAGCGGGGGACGGCACTGAGCAGTTCTTC
>.|TRBV12-3/TRBV12-4|.|TRBJ2-2
CASTPTGNTGELFF
TGTGCCAGCACTCCGACAGGGAACACCGGGGAGCTGTTTTTT
>.|TRBV6-5|.|TRBJ1-6
CASSSFSYNSPLHF
TGTGCCAGCAGTTCCTTCTCCTATAATTCACCCCTCCACTTT
>.|TRBV20-1|many|TRBJ1-2
CSATGLHYGYTF
TGCAGTGCCACAGGACTTCACTATGGCTACACCTTC
>.|TRBV5-1|many|TRBJ1-6
CASSFYTRTYNSPLHF
TGCGCCAGCAGCTTTTATACTCGAACCTATAATTCACCCCTCCACTTT
>.|TRBV7-8|.|TRBJ2-1
CVSSPLGNYNEQFF
TGTGTCAGCAGCCCCCTAGGGAATTACAATGAGCAGTTCTTC
>.|TRBV10-3|few|TRBJ1-3
CAIREQGLGGNTIYF
TGTGCCATCAGAGAGCAGGGACTCGGCGGAAACACCATATATTTT
>.|TRBV20-1|.|TRBJ2-3
CSARGTVSSTDTQYF
TGCAGTGCTAGAGGAACTGTCTCTAGCACAGATACGCAGTATTTT
>.|TRBV6-1|many|TRBJ2-7
CASSVGVANYEQYF
TGTGCCAGCAGTGTTGGGGTAGCAAACTACGAGCAGTACTTC
>.|TRBV10-3|.|TRBJ2-7
CAISYTPYEQYF
TGTGCCATCAGTTACACCCCCTACGAGCAGTACTTC
>.|TRBV18|few|TRBJ2-5
CASSRSKQETQYF
TGTGCCAGCTCACGATCAAAACAAGAGACCCAGTACTTC
>.|TRBV28|many|TRBJ2-7
CASRHAVGVEGSYEQYF
TGTGCCAGCAGACACGCGGTCGGGGTCGAAGGATCCTACGAGCAGTACTTC
>.|TRBV6-1|many|TRBJ2-6
CASSEFGGLISGANVLTF
TGTGCCAGCAGTGAATTCGGGGGGCTCATTTCTGGGGCCAACGTCCTGACTTTC
>TRBD2|TRBV5-1|.|TRBJ2-2
CASSLPSGGNTGELFF
TGCGCCAGCAGCTTGCCTAGCGGGGGAAACACCGGGGAGCTGTTTTTT
>.|TRBV12-3/TRBV12-4|many|TRBJ1-5
CASSPSSDNQPQHF
TGTGCCAGCAGTCCCAGTTCCGACAATCAGCCCCAGCATTTT
>TRBD1|TRBV20-1|few|TRBJ2-3
CSASGQGSDTQYF
TGCAGTGCTTCCGGACAGGGATCAGATACGCAGTATTTT